This T cell receptor beta chain was identified in a study of response to subunit inactivated influenza vaccine. Points from the study as a whole: With each seasonal influenza vaccination, the authors suggested, few new T cells are recruited.

TCRdb used MiXCR to reprocess the RT-PCR reads, holding one entry per CDR3 protein. The sample holds approximately 490,000 distinct CDR3 sequences, roughly 7.9% seen once. This clonotype was counted at least ten times. What it binds is not known. CDR1 and CDR2 from the germline V gene are MDHEN and SYDVKM. Trimming shortened V by 2 bases and J by 4 bases, and 13 bases separated the two germline ends. This CDR3 region has 15 residues. This TCR derives from a man in his fifties or sixties who received an inactivated influenza vaccine. This sample comprised PBMCs from blood, obtained around 25 months after vaccination. V and J are TRBV28 and TRBJ2-3; tentatively, D is TRBD1 or TRBD2 (6 bases each). CDR3 bases: TGTGCCAGCAGTTTAACGGGGGCGCGGGCAGATACGCAGTATTTT. It yields the protein CASSLTGARADTQYF.